Given below is one T cell receptor (beta chain) in context. The data were obtained in a study of blood T cell repertoires in COVID-19. For the study at large: The analysed material was cDNA or gDNA that came from T cells, B-cell-depleted T cells, or PBMCs.

V shed 6 bases, J shed 6 bases, and the junction held 9 bases outside the gene matches. The CDR3 consists of 15 residues. Germline V CDR1 and CDR2: SEHNR, FQNEAQ (reference sequence). In the original workflow: Counts of nucleated cells, estimated from reference gene primer amplification, were obtained. The protocol was immunoSEQ multiplex PCR, while the TCRdb copy is restricted to in-frame clones and leaves out a portion. V and J calls and clone size come straight from that table; D and trimming were deduced from the DNA. In the table there are 260,000 or so clones, around 83% of which are singletons.

Sequenced sample: peripheral blood. The receptor was derived from an elderly man with acute or convalescent COVID-19. The rearrangement links TRBV7-9 to TRBJ2-2; 8 nucleotides match TRBD1. As DNA, the CDR3 is TGTGCCAGCAGAGGACAGGGAATTGGGTCCGGGGAGCTGTTTTTT. It encodes CASRGQGIGSGELFF.